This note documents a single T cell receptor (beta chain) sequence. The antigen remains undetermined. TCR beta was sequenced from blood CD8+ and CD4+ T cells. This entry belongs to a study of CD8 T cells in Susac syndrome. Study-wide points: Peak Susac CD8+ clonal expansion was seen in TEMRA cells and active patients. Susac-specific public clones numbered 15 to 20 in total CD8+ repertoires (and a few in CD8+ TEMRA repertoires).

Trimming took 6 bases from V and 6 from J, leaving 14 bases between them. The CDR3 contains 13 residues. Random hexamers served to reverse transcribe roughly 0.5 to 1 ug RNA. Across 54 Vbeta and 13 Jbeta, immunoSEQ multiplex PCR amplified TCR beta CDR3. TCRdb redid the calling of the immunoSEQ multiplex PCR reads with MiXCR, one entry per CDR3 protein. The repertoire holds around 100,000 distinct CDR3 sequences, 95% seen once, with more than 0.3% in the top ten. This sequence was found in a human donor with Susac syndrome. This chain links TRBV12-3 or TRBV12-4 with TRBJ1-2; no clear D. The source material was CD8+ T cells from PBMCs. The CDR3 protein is CASRQATIDGYTF. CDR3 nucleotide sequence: TGTGCCAGCAGGCAGGCTACGATCGATGGCTACACCTTC.